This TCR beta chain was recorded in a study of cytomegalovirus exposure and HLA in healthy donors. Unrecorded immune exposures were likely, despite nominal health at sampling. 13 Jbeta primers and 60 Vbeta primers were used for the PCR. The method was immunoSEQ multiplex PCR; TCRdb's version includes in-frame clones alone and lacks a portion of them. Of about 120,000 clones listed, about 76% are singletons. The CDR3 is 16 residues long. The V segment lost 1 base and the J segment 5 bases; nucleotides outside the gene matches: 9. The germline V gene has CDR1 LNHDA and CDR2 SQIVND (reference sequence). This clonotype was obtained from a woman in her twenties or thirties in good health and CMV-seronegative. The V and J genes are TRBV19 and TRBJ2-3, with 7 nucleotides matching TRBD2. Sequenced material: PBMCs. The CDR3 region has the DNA TGTGCCAGTAGTATAGGGCGGGAGCCCGGGGTAGATACGCAGTATTTT. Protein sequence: CASSIGREPGVDTQYF.